Shown below are 21 T cell receptor beta chains from a single sample sequenced in a study of shared clonotypes between healthy human individuals. TCRdb keeps only in-frame clones here, not all; method: immunoSEQ multiplex PCR. The table shows over a million clones, with approximately 98.5% occurring only once. The specimen sequenced was naive CD4+ T cells sorted from blood. The subset: CD45RA+ positively selected. The receptors were gathered from a young man in good health.

V and J are TRBV29-1 and TRBJ2-5; D possibly uses TRBD1 or TRBD2 (5 bases each). Germline V gives CDR1 SQVTM, CDR2 ANQGSEA. CDR3 length: 12 residues. The V gene lost 6 bases and the J gene lost 5 bases, with 13 bases spanning the gap. Written as DNA, the CDR3 is TGCAGCGTCTACCTCGGGGCGGAGACCCAGTACTTC. Protein sequence: CSVYLGAETQYF.

In this sample, this clone turned up once. The gene calls are TRBV6-1 and TRBJ2-3, with D hard to call. Germline CDR1 is MNHNS and CDR2 is SASEGT. The CDR3 sequence is 14 residues long. V dropped 5 bases and J dropped 0 bases, with 9 bases sitting between them. CDR3 nucleotides: TGTGCCAGCAGTAAGATAGTAAGCACAGATACGCAGTATTTT. This encodes CASSKIVSTDTQYF.

The chain links TRBV14 to TRBJ1-2; tentative D call: TRBD1 (6 bases). Trimming took 4 bases from V and 4 from J, leaving 13 bases between them. The CDR3 sequence is 14 residues long. Germline values: CDR1 SGHDN, CDR2 FVKESK. The CDR3 DNA reads TGTGCCAGCAGCCCCCGTTGGGGGGCCTATGGCTACACCTTC. Protein: CASSPRWGAYGYTF.

The J gene is TRBJ2-1, the V gene TRBV15; TRBD1 aligns across 11 bases. In germline, CDR1 is LNHNV, CDR2 YYDKDF (reference sequence). Trimming cost V 6 bases and J 9 bases; bases outside gene matches: 7. This CDR3 is 14 amino acids long. The chain's CDR3 is CATRDGQGAFEQFF. CDR3 in DNA: TGTGCCACCAGGGACGGACAGGGGGCTTTTGAGCAGTTCTTC.

In the case of this clone: This sample includes further DNA sequences coding for the same CDR3. This chain links TRBV5-4 with TRBJ2-1; D possibly uses TRBD1 or TRBD2 (6 bases each). This CDR3 is built from 15 residues. Trimming removed 4 bases from V and 0 bases from J, with 11 bases in between. The germline gives CDR1 SGHNT, CDR2 YYREEE (reference sequence). CDR3 amino acids: CASSLGGSSYNEQFF. The CDR3 DNA sequence: TGTGCCAGCAGCCTCGGGGGCTCCTCCTACAATGAGCAGTTCTTC.

The J gene is TRBJ2-1, the V gene TRBV7-2; no clear D. The CDR3 is made up of 13 amino acids. V lost 2 bases to trimming and J lost 7 bases, with 9 bases between them. The germline V gene has CDR1 SGHTA and CDR2 FQGNSA. For the CDR3, the DNA is TGTGCCAGCAGCTTAACCTATGTGAATGAGCAGTTCTTC. Residues: CASSLTYVNEQFF.

The chain uses TRBV2 and TRBJ1-1; 9 bases align to TRBD1. Trimming at V came to 5 bases and at J to 9 bases, leaving 4 bases not matched to a gene. The germline V gene has CDR1 SNHLY and CDR2 FYNNEI. The CDR3 sequence is 12 residues long. The chain's CDR3 is CASSPGTGKAFF. The CDR3 coding sequence is TGTGCCAGCAGTCCCGGGACAGGGAAAGCTTTCTTT.

This chain uses TRBV7-9 with TRBJ2-2; 7 nucleotides agree with TRBD1. J gave up 0 bases and V 2 bases, and 12 bases lay outside the gene matches. Germline lookup yields CDR1 SEHNR and CDR2 FQNEAQ (reference sequence). This CDR3 comprises 19 residues. The CDR3 DNA is TGTGCCAGCAGCTTATGGTGGGCACTGGGACAGACGAACACCGGGGAGCTGTTTTTT. This translates into CASSLWWALGQTNTGELFF.

V is TRBV28 and J is TRBJ1-2; weak D call: TRBD1 (6 bases). V shed 3 bases and J shed 5 bases, with 16 bases lying between them. The germline gives CDR1 MDHEN, CDR2 SYDVKM. There are 15 residues in the CDR3. The CDR3 protein is CASSFPMGAGYGYTF. DNA for the CDR3: TGTGCCAGCAGTTTCCCCATGGGGGCCGGGTATGGCTACACCTTC.

This sequence joins TRBV6-4 and TRBJ2-3; 11 positions agree with TRBD2. Germline values: CDR1 MRHNA, CDR2 SNTAGT. The CDR3 has 16 residues. V dropped 5 bases and J dropped 0; count of bases not matched to a gene: 4. CDR3 bases: TGTGCCAGCAGTCCACGGACTAGCGGGAGCACAGATACGCAGTATTTT. Translation: CASSPRTSGSTDTQYF.

The chain couples TRBV10-1 to TRBJ2-7; 8 positions agree with TRBD1. CDR1 is WNHNN and CDR2 is SYGVQD in the germline V gene (reference sequence). The V and J ends lost 6 bases and 4 bases, in that order; junction bases with no gene match: 5. The CDR3 extends over 13 amino acids. The CDR3 is CASSRDRIYEQYF. In DNA, the CDR3 is TGCGCCAGCAGCCGGGACAGGATTTACGAGCAGTACTTC.

The chain uses TRBV27 and TRBJ2-1; D possibly corresponds to TRBD1 (7 bases). The V end was cut by 4 bases, the J end by 9 bases, with 16 bases between. Looked up from germline, CDR1 is MNHEY and CDR2 is SMNVEV (reference sequence). The CDR3 loop spans 14 amino acids. This CDR3 is CASSSPPQGGEQFF. CDR3 bases: TGTGCCAGCAGTTCCCCCCCCCAGGGGGGTGAGCAGTTCTTC.

V and J are TRBV5-1 and TRBJ2-1, with D tentatively TRBD2 (6 bases). Germline V gene data show CDR1 as SGHRS and CDR2 as YFSETQ. The CDR3 loop spans 19 amino acids. Trimming cost V 2 bases and J 4 bases, with 25 bases left between them. The CDR3 loop is CASSLGLVGSTPLYNEQFF. The CDR3 nucleotides read TGCGCCAGCAGCTTAGGTTTGGTCGGGAGTACCCCGTTGTACAATGAGCAGTTCTTC.

This clone was counted a single time. The genes are TRBV7-2 and TRBJ2-3; 7 bases match TRBD2. Germline values: CDR1 SGHTA, CDR2 FQGNSA. The V segment lost 4 bases and the J segment 3 bases; nucleotides outside the gene matches: 10. The CDR3 length is 16 residues. The CDR3 DNA reads TGTGCCAGCAGCTGGGGCCGAGCGGGACCAACAGATACGCAGTATTTT. It translates to CASSWGRAGPTDTQYF.

The V call is TRBV6-1, the J call TRBJ2-7, with 7 positions matching TRBD2. V shed 2 bases, J shed 3 bases, and the junction held 10 bases outside the gene matches. The V gene's germline CDR1 is MNHNS and CDR2 SASEGT. The CDR3 contains 16 residues. The CDR3 nucleotides read TGTGCCAGCAGTGAACTTGGTCTAGCGGACCTCTACGAGCAGTACTTC. Translated, it gives CASSELGLADLYEQYF.

The V call is TRBV15, the J call TRBJ1-2; a possible D gene is TRBD1 (5 bases). This CDR3 comprises 15 residues. V lost 0 bases, J lost 4 bases, and 12 bases lay in between. Germline CDR1 reads LNHNV; CDR2 reads YYDKDF (reference sequence). The CDR3 coding sequence is TGTGCCACCAGCAGAGACAGGGCCGGAAGCTATGGCTACACCTTC. This gives the protein CATSRDRAGSYGYTF.

The chain has TRBV2 and TRBJ2-1, with D tentatively TRBD1 (5 bases). CDR3 length: 13 residues. From germline, CDR1 is SNHLY and CDR2 FYNNEI. V was pared by 8 bases and J by 5 bases, with 13 bases between. The CDR3 is CASGADSNNEQFF. In DNA form, the CDR3 reads TGTGCCAGCGGAGCAGACAGCAACAATGAGCAGTTCTTC. The whole variable domain, filled in from reference TRBV2 and TRBJ2-1, reads EPEVTQTPSHQVTQMGQEVILRCVPISNHLYFYWYRQILGQKVEFLVSFYNNEISEKSEIFDDQFSVERPDGSNFTLKIRSTKLEDSAMYFCASGADSNNEQFFGPGTRLTVL.

The genes are TRBV7-9 and TRBJ2-1; D not certain. CDR1 and CDR2 (germline): SEHNR, FQNEAQ (reference sequence). This CDR3 region has 14 residues. V gave up 3 bases and J gave up 3 bases, with 9 bases separating them. The CDR3 loop is CASSFGLDYNEQFF. The CDR3 DNA follows: TGTGCCAGCAGCTTCGGGTTGGACTACAATGAGCAGTTCTTC.

The chain is built from TRBV5-1 and TRBJ2-3; 8 bases fit TRBD2. The CDR3 spans 16 residues. In germline, CDR1 is SGHRS, CDR2 YFSETQ. The V and J ends lost 4 bases and 4 bases, in that order; junction bases with no gene match: 11. The CDR3 region is CASSPGLAKGADTQYF. The CDR3 DNA reads TGCGCCAGCAGCCCCGGACTAGCCAAAGGTGCAGATACGCAGTATTTT.

The chain joins TRBV27 to TRBJ2-5; TRBD2 is a possible D gene (6 bases). The CDR3 has 15 amino acids. The ends were cut back, 3 bases at V and 6 bases at J, with 17 bases in the middle. Germline assignment: CDR1 MNHEY and CDR2 SMNVEV (reference sequence). The CDR3 bases are TGTGCCAGCAGTTTCGGGGGAGCTATGGGGAAGACCCAGTACTTC. This encodes CASSFGGAMGKTQYF.

This rearrangement joins TRBV28 to TRBJ1-4, with D possibly matching TRBD1 (5 bases). Germline V gene sequence: CDR1 MDHEN, CDR2 SYDVKM. V lost 7 bases and J lost 10, with 19 bases in between. The CDR3 has 14 amino acids. The CDR3 reads CASIGGSRAGKLFF. The CDR3 DNA follows: TGTGCCAGCATTGGGGGAAGCCGGGCGGGAAAACTGTTTTTT. Based on the CDR3 plus reference TRBV28 and TRBJ1-4, the full variable domain is DVKVTQSSRYLVKRTGEKVFLECVQDMDHENMFWYRQDPGLGLRLIYFSYDVKMKEKGDIPEGYSVSREKKERFSLILESASTNQTSMYLCASIGGSRAGKLFFGSGTQLSVL.